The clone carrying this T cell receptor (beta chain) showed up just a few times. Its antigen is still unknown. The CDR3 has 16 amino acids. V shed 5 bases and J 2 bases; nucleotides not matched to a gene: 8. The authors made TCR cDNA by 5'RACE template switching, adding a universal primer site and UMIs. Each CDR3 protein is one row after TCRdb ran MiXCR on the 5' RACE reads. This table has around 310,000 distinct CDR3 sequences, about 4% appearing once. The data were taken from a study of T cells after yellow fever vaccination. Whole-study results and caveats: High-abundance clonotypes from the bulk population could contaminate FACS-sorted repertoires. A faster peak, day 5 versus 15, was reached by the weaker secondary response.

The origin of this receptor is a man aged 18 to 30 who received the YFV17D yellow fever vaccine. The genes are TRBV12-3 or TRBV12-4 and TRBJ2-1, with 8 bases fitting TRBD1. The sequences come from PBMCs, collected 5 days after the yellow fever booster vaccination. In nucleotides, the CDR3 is TGTGCCAGCAGTCCACCAGGACAGGGACCCTACAATGAGCAGTTCTTC. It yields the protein CASSPPGQGPYNEQFF.